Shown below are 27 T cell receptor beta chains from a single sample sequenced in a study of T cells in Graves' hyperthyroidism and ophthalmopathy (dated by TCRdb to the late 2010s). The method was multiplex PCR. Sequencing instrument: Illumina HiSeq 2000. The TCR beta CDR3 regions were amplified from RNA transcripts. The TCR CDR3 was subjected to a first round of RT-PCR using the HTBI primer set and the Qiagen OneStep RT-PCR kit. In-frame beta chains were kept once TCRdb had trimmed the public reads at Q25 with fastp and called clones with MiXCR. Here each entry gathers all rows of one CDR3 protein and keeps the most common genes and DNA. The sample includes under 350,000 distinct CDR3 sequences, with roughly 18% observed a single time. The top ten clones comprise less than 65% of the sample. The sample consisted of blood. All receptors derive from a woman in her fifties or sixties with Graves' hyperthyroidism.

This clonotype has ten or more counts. The CDR3 DNA reads as TGTGCCAGCAGCTTAGACGTTGGACAGGGGGTTGCAGATACGCAGTATTTT. It encodes CASSLDVGQGVADTQYF. The gene calls are TRBV7-8 and TRBJ2-3; 10 positions agree with TRBD1. Trimming at V came to 1 base and at J to 4 bases, leaving 8 bases not matched to a gene. The CDR3 is made up of 17 amino acids. Looked up from germline, CDR1 is SGHVS and CDR2 is FQNEAQ.

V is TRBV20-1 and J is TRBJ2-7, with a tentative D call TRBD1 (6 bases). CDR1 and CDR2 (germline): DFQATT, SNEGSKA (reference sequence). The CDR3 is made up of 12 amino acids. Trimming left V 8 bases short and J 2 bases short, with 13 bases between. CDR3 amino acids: CSPLRGTYEQYF. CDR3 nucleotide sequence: TGCAGTCCCCTTAGGGGGACCTACGAGCAGTACTTC.

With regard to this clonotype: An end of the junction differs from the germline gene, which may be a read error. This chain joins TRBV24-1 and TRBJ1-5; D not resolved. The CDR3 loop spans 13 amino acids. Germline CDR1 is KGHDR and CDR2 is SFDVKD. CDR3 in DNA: TGTGCCGCCAGTGACACAGATGCACAGCCCCAGCATTTT. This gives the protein CAASDTDAQPQHF.

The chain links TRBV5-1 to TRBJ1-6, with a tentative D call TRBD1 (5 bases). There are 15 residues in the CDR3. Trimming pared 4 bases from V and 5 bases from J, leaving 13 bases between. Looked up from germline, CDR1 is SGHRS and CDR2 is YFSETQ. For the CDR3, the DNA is TGCGCCAGCAGCCCCCCAACAGGCGATAATTCACCCCTCCACTTT. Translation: CASSPPTGDNSPLHF. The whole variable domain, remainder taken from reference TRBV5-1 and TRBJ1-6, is KAGVTQTPRYLIKTRGQQVTLSCSPISGHRSVSWYQQTPGQGLQFLFEYFSETQRNKGNFPGRFSGRQFSNSRSEMNVSTLELGDSALYLCASSPPTGDNSPLHFGNGTRLTVT.

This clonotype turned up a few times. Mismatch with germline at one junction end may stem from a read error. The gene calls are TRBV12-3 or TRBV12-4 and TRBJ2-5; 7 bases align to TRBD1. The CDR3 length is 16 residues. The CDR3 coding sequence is TGTGCCAGCAGTCCCGACGGGACAGCTCAACAAGATACCCAGTACTTC. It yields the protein CASSPDGTAQQDTQYF.

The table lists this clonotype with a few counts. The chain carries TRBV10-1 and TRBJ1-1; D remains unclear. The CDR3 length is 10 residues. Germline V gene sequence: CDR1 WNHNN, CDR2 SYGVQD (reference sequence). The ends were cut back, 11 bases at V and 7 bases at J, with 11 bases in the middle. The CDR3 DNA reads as TGCGCCGCCGGGGAGGGTGAAGCTTTCTTT. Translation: CAAGEGEAFF.

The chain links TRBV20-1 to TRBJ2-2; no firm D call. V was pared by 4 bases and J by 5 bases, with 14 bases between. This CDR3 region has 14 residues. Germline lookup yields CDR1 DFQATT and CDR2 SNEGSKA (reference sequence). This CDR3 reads CSATLPLGTGELFF. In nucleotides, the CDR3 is TGCAGTGCTACCCTGCCGCTAGGGACCGGGGAGCTGTTTTTT.

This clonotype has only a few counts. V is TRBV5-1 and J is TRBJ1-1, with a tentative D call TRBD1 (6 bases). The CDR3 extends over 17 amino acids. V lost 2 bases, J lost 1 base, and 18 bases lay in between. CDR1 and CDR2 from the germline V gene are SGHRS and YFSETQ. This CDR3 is CASSFHAGGQGNTEAFF. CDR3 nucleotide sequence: TGCGCCAGCAGCTTCCACGCCGGGGGCCAGGGGAACACTGAAGCTTTCTTT.

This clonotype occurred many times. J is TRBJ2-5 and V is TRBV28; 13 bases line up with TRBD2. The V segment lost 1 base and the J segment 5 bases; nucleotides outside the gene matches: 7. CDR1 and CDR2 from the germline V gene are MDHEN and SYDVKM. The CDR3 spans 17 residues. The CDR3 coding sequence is TGTGCCAGCAGTTTATTCGGGACTAGCGGGACAATGGAGACCCAGTACTTC. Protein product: CASSLFGTSGTMETQYF.

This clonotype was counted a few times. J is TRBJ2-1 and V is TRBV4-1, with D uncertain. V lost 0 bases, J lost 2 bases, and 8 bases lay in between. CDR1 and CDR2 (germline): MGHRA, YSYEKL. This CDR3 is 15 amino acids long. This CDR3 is CASSQEGWAYNEQFF. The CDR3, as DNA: TGCGCCAGCAGCCAAGAGGGGTGGGCCTACAATGAGCAGTTCTTC.

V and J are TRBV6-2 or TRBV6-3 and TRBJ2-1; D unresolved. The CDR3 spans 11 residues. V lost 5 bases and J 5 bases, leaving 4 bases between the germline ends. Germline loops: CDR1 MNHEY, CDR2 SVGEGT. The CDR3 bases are TGTGCCAGCAGTGCCAACAATGAGCAGTTCTTC. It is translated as CASSANNEQFF.

The CDR3 sequence is CASSFDPEIMNTEAFF. CDR3 DNA sequence: TGTGCCAGCAGTTTCGACCCCGAGATTATGAACACTGAAGCTTTCTTT. The J gene is TRBJ1-1, the V gene TRBV6-5; D call uncertain. The germline gives CDR1 MNHEY, CDR2 SVGAGI. V was cut by 4 bases and J by 0 bases, with 15 bases left in between. CDR3 size: 16 residues.

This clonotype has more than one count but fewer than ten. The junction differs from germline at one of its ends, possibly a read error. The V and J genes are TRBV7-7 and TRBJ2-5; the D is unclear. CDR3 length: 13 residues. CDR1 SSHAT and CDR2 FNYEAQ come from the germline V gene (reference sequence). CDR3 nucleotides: TGTGCTAGCAGCAAAGACCGGCTGCAGACCCAGTACTTC. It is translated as CASSKDRLQTQYF.

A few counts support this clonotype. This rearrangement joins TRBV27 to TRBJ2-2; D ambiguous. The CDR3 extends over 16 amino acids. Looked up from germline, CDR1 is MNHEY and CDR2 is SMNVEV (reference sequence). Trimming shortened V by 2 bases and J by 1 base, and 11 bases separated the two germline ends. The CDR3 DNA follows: TGTGCCAGCAGTTTACCCCTGAGACTGAACACCGGGGAGCTGTTTTTT. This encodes CASSLPLRLNTGELFF.

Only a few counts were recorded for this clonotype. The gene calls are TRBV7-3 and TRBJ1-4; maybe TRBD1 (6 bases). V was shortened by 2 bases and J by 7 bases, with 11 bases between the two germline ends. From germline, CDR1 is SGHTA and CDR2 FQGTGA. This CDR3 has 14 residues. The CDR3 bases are TGTGCCAGCAGCTTATTAGGGGGGAGTGAAAAACTGTTTTTT. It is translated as CASSLLGGSEKLFF.

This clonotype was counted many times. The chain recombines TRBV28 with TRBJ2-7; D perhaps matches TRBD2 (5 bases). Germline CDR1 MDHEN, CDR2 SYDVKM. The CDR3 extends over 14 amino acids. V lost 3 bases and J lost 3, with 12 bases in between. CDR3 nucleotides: TGTGCCAGCAGTTTCCTTAGCGACTTCTACGAGCAGTACTTC. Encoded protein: CASSFLSDFYEQYF.

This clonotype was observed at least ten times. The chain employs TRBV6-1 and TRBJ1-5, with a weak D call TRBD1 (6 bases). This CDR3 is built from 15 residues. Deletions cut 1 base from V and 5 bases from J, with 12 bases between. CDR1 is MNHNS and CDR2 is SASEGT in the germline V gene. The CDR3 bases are TGTGCCAGCAGTGAAGTCAGGGGAGGTTATCAGCCCCAGCATTTT. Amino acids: CASSEVRGGYQPQHF.

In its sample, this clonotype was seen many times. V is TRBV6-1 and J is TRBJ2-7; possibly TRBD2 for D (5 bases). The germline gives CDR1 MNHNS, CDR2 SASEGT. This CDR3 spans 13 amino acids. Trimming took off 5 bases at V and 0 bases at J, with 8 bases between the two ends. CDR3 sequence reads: CASSPSGSYEQYV. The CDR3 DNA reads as TGTGCCAGCAGTCCCAGCGGCTCCTACGAGCAGTACGTC.

The CDR3 loop reads CASSLQGGLNTEAFF. Written as DNA, the CDR3 is TGTGCCAGTAGTCTACAGGGGGGACTGAACACTGAAGCTTTCTTT. V and J are TRBV19 and TRBJ1-1; 8 bases are shared with TRBD1. The CDR3 runs 15 residues. J lost 0 bases, V lost 5 bases, and 5 bases had no gene match. Germline assignment: CDR1 LNHDA and CDR2 SQIVND (reference sequence).

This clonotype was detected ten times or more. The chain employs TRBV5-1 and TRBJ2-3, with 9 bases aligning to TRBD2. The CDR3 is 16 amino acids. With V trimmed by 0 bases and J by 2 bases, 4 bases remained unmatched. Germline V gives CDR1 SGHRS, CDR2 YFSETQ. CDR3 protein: CASSLVAGGTTDTQYF. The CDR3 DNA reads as TGCGCCAGCAGCTTGGTTGCGGGGGGGACCACAGATACGCAGTATTTT.

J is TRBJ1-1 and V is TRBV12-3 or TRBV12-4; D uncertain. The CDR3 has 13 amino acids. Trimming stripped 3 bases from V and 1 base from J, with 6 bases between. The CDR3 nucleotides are TGTGCCAGCAGTTTGCCCCAGAACACTGAAGCTTTCTTT. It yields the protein CASSLPQNTEAFF.

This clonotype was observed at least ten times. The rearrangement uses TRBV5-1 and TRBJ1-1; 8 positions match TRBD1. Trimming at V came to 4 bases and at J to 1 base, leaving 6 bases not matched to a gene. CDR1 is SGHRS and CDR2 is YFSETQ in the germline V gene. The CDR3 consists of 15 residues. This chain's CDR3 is CASSGQGVSNTEAFF. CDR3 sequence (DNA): TGCGCCAGCAGCGGACAGGGCGTGTCGAACACTGAAGCTTTCTTT.

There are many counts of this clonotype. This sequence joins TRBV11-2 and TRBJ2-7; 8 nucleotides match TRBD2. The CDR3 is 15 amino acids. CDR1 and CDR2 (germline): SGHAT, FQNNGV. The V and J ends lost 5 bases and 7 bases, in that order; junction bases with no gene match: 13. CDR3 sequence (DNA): TGTGCCAGCAGCCCCCGGACTAGCACGACGGGGGAGCAGTACTTC. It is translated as CASSPRTSTTGEQYF.

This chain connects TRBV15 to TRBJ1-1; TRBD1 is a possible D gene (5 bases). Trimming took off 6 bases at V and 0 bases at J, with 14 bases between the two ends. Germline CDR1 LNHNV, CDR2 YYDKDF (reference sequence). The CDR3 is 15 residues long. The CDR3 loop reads CATRPLSGMNTEAFF. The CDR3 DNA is TGTGCCACCAGACCTCTCTCAGGGATGAACACTGAAGCTTTCTTT.

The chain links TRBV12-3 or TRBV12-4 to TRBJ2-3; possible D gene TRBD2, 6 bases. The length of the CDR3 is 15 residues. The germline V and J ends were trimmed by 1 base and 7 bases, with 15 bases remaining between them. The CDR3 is CASSLGIAVGNTQYF. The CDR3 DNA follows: TGTGCCAGCAGTTTAGGGATAGCGGTGGGGAATACGCAGTATTTT.

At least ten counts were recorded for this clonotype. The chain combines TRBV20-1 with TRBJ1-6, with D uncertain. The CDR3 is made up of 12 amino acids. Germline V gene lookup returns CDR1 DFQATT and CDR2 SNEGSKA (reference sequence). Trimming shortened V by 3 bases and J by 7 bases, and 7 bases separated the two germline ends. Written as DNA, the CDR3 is TGCAGTGCTAGGAACGGGAATTCACCCCTCCACTTT. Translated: CSARNGNSPLHF.

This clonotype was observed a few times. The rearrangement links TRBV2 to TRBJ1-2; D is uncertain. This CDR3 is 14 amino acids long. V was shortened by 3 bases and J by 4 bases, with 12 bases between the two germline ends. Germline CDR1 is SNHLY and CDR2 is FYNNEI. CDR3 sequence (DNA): TGTGCCAGCAGTGACGTCCAGTTAAGCTATGGCTACACCTTC. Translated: CASSDVQLSYGYTF.